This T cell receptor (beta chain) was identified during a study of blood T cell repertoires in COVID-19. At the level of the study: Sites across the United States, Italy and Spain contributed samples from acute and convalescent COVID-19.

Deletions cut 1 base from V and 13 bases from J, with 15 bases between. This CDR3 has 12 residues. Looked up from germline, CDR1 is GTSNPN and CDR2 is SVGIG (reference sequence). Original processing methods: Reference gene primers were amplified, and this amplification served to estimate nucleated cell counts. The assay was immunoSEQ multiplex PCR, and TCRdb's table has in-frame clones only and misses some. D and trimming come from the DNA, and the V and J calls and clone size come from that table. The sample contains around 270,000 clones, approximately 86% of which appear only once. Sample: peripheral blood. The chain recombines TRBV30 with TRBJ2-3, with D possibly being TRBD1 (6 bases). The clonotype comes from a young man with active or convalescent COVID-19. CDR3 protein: CAWSANREREYF. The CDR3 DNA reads TGTGCCTGGAGTGCGAACAGGGAAAGGGAGTATTTT.